These 13 T cell receptor beta chains were all obtained from the same sample, sequenced in a study of T-cell reconstitution after alpha-beta-depleted transplantation in children. The TCRbeta library incorporated unique molecular identifiers. In TCRdb, the PCR reads were re-called with MiXCR into one record per CDR3 protein. This table holds approximately 200,000 distinct CDR3 sequences, just under 6.5% found once. Sequenced here: PBMCs, sampled before TCRalphabeta/CD19-depleted stem cell transplant. The receptors originated from a girl in the first two years of life with combined immunodeficiency, due to receive a stem cell transplant.

This clonotype was observed a handful of times. CDR3 sequence: CASSNSWSGRGVNEQYF. DNA for the CDR3: TGTGCCAGCAGCAATTCCTGGTCGGGCAGGGGGGTGAACGAGCAGTACTTC. The chain is built from TRBV21-1 and TRBJ2-7; the DNA was not compared with TRBD1, the D call given in the table. TRBV21-1 counts as a pseudogene. The CDR3 is made up of 17 amino acids.

In its sample, this clonotype was seen many times. Written as DNA, the CDR3 is TGCGCCAGCAGCCTCGAGGTCGTGGACCCTCACCAAGAGACCCAGTACTTC. It translates to CASSLEVVDPHQETQYF. The rearrangement joins TRBV4-1 to TRBJ2-5; D is uncertain. Germline V lookup: CDR1 MGHRA, CDR2 YSYEKL. V gave up 4 bases and J gave up 0 bases, with 18 bases separating them. This CDR3 contains 17 residues.

This clonotype was seen repeatedly, ten times or more. The chain joins TRBV5-5 to TRBJ2-7; 14 bases fit TRBD2. In germline, CDR1 is SGHKS, CDR2 YYEKEE (reference sequence). The CDR3 is 15 amino acids. The V and J ends lost 4 bases and 3 bases, in that order; junction bases with no gene match: 3. CDR3 amino acids: CASSPGLAGDYEQYF. The CDR3 DNA sequence: TGTGCCAGCAGCCCGGGACTAGCGGGGGACTACGAGCAGTACTTC.

Many counts were recorded for this clonotype. The chain is built from TRBV10-3 and TRBJ2-2, with 9 bases matching TRBD2. Trimming cost V 5 bases and J 1 base; bases outside gene matches: 14. CDR3 size: 19 residues. Germline V gives CDR1 ENHRY, CDR2 SYGVKD. CDR3 loop: CAISMTSGLQGVNTGELFF. The CDR3 DNA is TGTGCCATCAGTATGACTAGCGGCCTTCAAGGTGTGAACACCGGGGAGCTGTTTTTT.

The J gene is TRBJ2-3, the V gene TRBV7-2; D remains ambiguous. Deletions cut 0 bases from V and 6 bases from J, with 19 bases between. The CDR3 is 17 residues long. Looked up from germline, CDR1 is SGHTA and CDR2 is FQGNSA. The CDR3 bases are TGTGCCAGCAGCTTAGCTAAGACTCGGTCTAGTTGGGATACGCAGTATTTT. Its translation: CASSLAKTRSSWDTQYF.

This clonotype came up many times. This chain connects TRBV29-1 to TRBJ1-1; D is possibly TRBD1 (5 bases). This CDR3 is 15 amino acids long. V gave up 2 bases and J gave up 0 bases, with 13 bases separating them. CDR1 is SQVTM and CDR2 is ANQGSEA in the germline V gene. CDR3 amino acids: CSVEQGETVNTEAFF. CDR3 bases: TGCAGCGTTGAACAGGGCGAAACCGTGAACACTGAAGCTTTCTTT.

This clonotype has a count of ten or more. This chain joins TRBV9 and TRBJ2-1; D is tentatively TRBD1 or TRBD2 (5 bases each). Deletions cut 0 bases from V and 0 bases from J, with 7 bases between. The CDR3 totals 15 residues. Germline CDR1 SGDLS, CDR2 YYNGEE. The chain's CDR3 is CASSVAGTSYNEQFF. CDR3 sequence (DNA): TGTGCCAGCAGCGTAGCCGGGACCTCCTACAATGAGCAGTTCTTC.

In this sample, this clonotype turned up many times. The rearrangement links TRBV3-1 to TRBJ2-7; 7 nucleotides line up with TRBD2. CDR1 and CDR2 from the germline V gene are LGHDT and YNNKEL (reference sequence). J lost 7 bases, V lost 0 bases, and 18 bases had no gene match. This CDR3 has 18 residues. The CDR3 loop is CASSQEESIEGGFGEQYF. The DNA for the CDR3 is TGTGCCAGCAGCCAAGAGGAATCTATAGAGGGAGGGTTTGGGGAGCAGTACTTC.

This clonotype was seen only once. A much larger clone lies one base from this, so it may be a read error. V usage is TRBV29-1 and J usage is TRBJ2-5; D might be TRBD1 or TRBD2, each matching 5 bases. V shed 4 bases and J shed 7 bases, with 13 bases lying between them. The CDR3 totals 12 residues. Looked up from germline, CDR1 is SQVTM and CDR2 is ANQGSEA. The CDR3 spells CSVGGLLVTQYF. As DNA, the CDR3 is TGCAGCGTTGGGGGCCTACTAGTGACCCAGTACTTC.

This clonotype was recorded at least ten times. V and J are TRBV20-1 and TRBJ1-1; D is unresolved. CDR3 length equals 16 residues. The germline V and J ends were trimmed by 3 bases and 0 bases, with 17 bases remaining between them. Germline values: CDR1 DFQATT, CDR2 SNEGSKA (reference sequence). The CDR3: CSASRLHTLLNTEAFF. CDR3 DNA: TGCAGTGCTAGTAGGTTGCATACCCTCCTGAACACTGAAGCTTTCTTT.

This clonotype was counted at least ten times. The CDR3 loop reads CASSLGLAGPTDTQYF. Written as DNA, the CDR3 is TGTGCCAGCAGCTTGGGGCTAGCGGGTCCCACAGATACGCAGTATTTT. V usage is TRBV5-5 and J usage is TRBJ2-3; TRBD2 aligns across 8 bases. This CDR3 is built from 16 residues. Per the germline V gene, CDR1 is SGHKS and CDR2 is YYEKEE (reference sequence). The V gene end was trimmed by 0 bases and the J gene end by 2 bases; junction bases not matched to a gene: 5.

This clonotype was seen at least ten times. The chain joins TRBV20-1 to TRBJ2-7; TRBD2 matches 14 bases. The V and J ends lost 3 bases and 7 bases, in that order; junction bases with no gene match: 8. Germline V gene data show CDR1 as DFQATT and CDR2 as SNEGSKA (reference sequence). CDR3 length equals 15 residues. CDR3 DNA sequence: TGCAGTGCTAGGACGGGACTAGCGGGAGAGGGGGAGCAGTACTTC. This gives the protein CSARTGLAGEGEQYF.

This clonotype was found many times. The chain links TRBV5-1 to TRBJ2-1, with D uncertain. Trimming took off 5 bases at V and 6 bases at J, with 24 bases between the two ends. CDR1 and CDR2 (germline): SGHRS, YFSETQ. The CDR3 sequence is 17 residues long. The CDR3 DNA follows: TGCGCCAGCAGGGGCTTCCGATCGCGAGTTCCCCCCAATGAGCAGTTCTTC. Translating gives CASRGFRSRVPPNEQFF.